The present T cell receptor (beta chain) was sequenced within a study of CD8+ T cells in alopecia areata. Sequencing relied on a cDNA template that was reverse transcribed from extracted RNA. The protocol was immunoSEQ multiplex PCR, while the TCRdb copy is restricted to in-frame clones and leaves out a portion. Among 200,000 or so clones listed, about two fifths were seen once. Treatment given: oral pan-JAK inhibitor, 5-10 mg twice daily. Peripheral blood and lesional scalp punch biopsies came from alopecia areata patients. PBMCs, the starting material, were the source of sorted CD4+ and CD8+ T cells. This clonotype was obtained from a human donor with alopecia areata. Sample: CD4+ T cells sorted from blood, taken between weeks 30 and 35, from a patient treated with tofacitinib.

CDR3 DNA: TGTGCCAGCACCCTCGGGACAGAGAACACTGAAGCTTTCTTT. Translating it yields CASTLGTENTEAFF. The chain is built from TRBV7-6 and TRBJ1-1; TRBD1 matches 7 bases. The germline V gene encodes CDR1 SGHVS and CDR2 FNYEAQ. V was pared by 7 bases and J by 1 base, with 6 bases of the junction left unmatched. This CDR3 spans 14 amino acids. Looking up the rest from reference TRBV7-6 and TRBJ1-1 gives the full variable domain: GAGVSQSPRYKVTKRGQDVALRCDPISGHVSLYWYRQALGQGPEFLTYFNYEAQQDKSGLPNDRFSAERPEGSISTLTIQRTEQRDSAMYRCASTLGTENTEAFFGQGTRLTVV.